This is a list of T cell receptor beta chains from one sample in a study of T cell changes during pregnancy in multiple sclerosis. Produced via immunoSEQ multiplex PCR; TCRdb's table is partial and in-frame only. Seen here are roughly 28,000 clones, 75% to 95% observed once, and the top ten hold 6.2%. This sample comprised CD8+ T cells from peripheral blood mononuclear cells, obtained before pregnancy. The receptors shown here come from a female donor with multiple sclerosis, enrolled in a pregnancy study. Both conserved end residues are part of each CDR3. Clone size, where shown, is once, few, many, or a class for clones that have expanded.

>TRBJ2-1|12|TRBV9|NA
CASAGSYNEQFF
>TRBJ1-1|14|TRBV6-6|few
CATSLDSSNTEAFF
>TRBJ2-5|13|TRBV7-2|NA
CASSFVQEETQYF
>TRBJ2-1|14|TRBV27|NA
CASSLEQGNNEQFF
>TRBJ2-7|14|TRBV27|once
CASSLQAATYEQYF
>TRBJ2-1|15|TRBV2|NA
CASSEGTSGLNEQFF
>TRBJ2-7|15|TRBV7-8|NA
CASSLLAGGAHEQYF
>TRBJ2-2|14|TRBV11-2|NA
CASSRGGRAVELFF
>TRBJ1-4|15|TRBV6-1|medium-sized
CASSETPGANEKLFF
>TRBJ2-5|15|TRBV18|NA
CASSPSGHQSETQYF
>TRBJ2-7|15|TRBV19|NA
CASSPTRTGGNEQYF
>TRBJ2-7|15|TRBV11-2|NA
CASSVIAGGPHEQYF
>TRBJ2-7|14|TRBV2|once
CARGAPGSSYEQYF
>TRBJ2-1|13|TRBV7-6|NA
CASSLDQGYEQFF
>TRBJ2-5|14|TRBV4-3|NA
CASSQYRASETQYF
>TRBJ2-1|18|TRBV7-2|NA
CASSPGPILAGGSNEQFF
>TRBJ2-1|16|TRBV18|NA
CASSPRTSGRYNEQFF
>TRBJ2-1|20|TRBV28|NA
CASSSWTSGKLQSSYNEQFF
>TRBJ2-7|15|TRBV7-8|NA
CASSLGTATAYEQYF
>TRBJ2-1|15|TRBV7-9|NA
CASSGTSHLSNEQFF
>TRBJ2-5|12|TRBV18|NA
CASSPGAETQYF
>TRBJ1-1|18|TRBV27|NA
CASSLFNTLQETNTEAFF
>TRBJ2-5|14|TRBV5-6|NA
CASTAGGGIRDQYF
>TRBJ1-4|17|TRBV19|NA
CASSIDPQGATNEKLFF
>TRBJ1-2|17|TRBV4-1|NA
CASSQVLIGAHNYGYTF
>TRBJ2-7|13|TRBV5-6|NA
CASSLVGSYEQYF
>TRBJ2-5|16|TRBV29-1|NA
CSVEGGAGGLQETQYF
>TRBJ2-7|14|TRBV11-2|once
CASSSGQGGYEQYF
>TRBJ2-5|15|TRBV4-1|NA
CASSPEGREGETQYF
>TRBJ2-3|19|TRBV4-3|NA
CASSQDPNVGAGVKDTQYF
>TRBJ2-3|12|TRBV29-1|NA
CSVERLEDTQYF
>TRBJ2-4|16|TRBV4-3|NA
CASSQEIGQGANIQYF
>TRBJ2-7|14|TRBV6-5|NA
CASSPQTGPYEQYF
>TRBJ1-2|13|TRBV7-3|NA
CASSSGTVYGYTF
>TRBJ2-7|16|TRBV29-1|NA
CSVELFPGQESYGQYF
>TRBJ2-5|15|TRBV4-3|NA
CASSQGSGYQETQYF
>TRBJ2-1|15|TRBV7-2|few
CASSLASGGGDEQFF
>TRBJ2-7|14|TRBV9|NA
CASSVGASGYEQYF
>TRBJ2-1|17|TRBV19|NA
CASSIVLGRGSYNEQFF
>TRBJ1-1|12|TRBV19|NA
CASSTLNTEAFF
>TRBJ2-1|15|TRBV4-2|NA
CASSQGGGTGNEQFF
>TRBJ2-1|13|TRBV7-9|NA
CASSPGSYNEQFF
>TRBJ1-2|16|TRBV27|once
CAIIPSPGQGARGYTF